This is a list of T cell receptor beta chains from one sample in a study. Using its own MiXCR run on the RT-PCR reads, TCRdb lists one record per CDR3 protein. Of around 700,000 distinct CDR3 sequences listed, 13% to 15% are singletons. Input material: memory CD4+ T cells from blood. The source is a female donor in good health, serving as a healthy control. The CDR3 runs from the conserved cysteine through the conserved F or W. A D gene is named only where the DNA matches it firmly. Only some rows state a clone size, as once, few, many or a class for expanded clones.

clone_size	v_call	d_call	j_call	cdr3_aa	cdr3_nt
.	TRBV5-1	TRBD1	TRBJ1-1	CASARGQGNKNTEAFF	TGCGCCAGCGCGCGGGGACAGGGGAATAAAAACACTGAAGCTTTCTTT
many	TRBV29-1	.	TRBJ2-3	CSVRVSLTGATDTQYF	TGCAGCGTCCGGGTCTCGCTGACAGGCGCCACAGATACGCAGTATTTT
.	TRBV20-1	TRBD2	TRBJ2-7	CSAELAGGPNEQYF	TGCAGTGCCGAACTAGCGGGAGGGCCGAACGAGCAGTACTTC
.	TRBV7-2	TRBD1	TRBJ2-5	CASNKGQGQETQYF	TGTGCCAGCAATAAGGGACAGGGCCAAGAGACCCAGTACTTC
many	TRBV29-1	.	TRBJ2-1	CSVRWSYNEQFF	TGCAGCGTGCGCTGGTCCTACAATGAGCAGTTCTTC
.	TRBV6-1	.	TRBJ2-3	CASSALRIDTQYF	TGTGCCAGCAGTGCTCTAAGGATCGATACGCAGTATTTT
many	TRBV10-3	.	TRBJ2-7	CAISDSSSQEQYF	TGTGCCATCAGTGATAGTAGCAGCCAAGAGCAGTACTTC
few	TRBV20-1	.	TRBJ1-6	CSARVAGDSPLHF	TGCAGTGCTAGAGTGGCAGGGGATTCACCCCTCCACTTT
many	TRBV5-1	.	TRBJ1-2	CASSLSGDHYGYTF	TGCGCCAGCAGCTTGTCCGGGGATCACTATGGCTACACCTTC
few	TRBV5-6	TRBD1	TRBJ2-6	CASSLGYWDRGVSGANVLTF	TGTGCCAGCAGCTTGGGATATTGGGACAGGGGAGTTTCGGGGGCCAACGTCCTGACTTTC
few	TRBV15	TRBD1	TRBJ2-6	CATSSRDRGQSGANVLTF	TGTGCCACCAGCAGCAGAGACAGGGGGCAATCTGGGGCCAACGTCTTGACTTTC
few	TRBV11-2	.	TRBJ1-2	CASSLELGRGYTF	TGTGCCAGCAGCTTAGAGTTGGGGAGAGGCTACACCTTC
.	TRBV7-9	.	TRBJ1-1	CASSSPGAGGTEAFF	TGTGCCAGCAGCTCCCCAGGCGCCGGGGGCACTGAAGCTTTCTTT
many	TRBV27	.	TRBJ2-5	CASSWAGGGGIQETQYF	TGTGCCAGCAGCTGGGCAGGGGGCGGGGGCATACAAGAGACCCAGTACTTC
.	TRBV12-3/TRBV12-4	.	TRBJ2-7	CASSSFVGEQYF	TGTGCCAGCAGCTCTTTTGTGGGGGAGCAGTACTTC
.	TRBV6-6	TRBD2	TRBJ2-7	CASSFGTIYEQYF	TGTGCCAGCAGCTTTGGGACTATCTACGAGCAGTACTTC
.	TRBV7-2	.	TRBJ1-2	CASSLDWDGPSGYTF	TGTGCCAGCAGCTTAGATTGGGACGGCCCTAGCGGCTACACCTTC
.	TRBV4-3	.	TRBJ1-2	CASSQDSVTPYGYTF	TGCGCCAGCAGCCAAGATTCCGTGACCCCCTATGGCTACACCTTC
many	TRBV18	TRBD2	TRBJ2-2	CASSPQTIAGGFLTGELFF	TGTGCCAGCTCACCACAAACTATCGCGGGAGGATTTCTCACCGGGGAGCTGTTTTTT
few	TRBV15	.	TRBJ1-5	CATSNRQFDGQPQHF	TGTGCCACCAGCAACCGACAGTTTGACGGTCAGCCCCAGCATTTT
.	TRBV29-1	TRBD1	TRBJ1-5	CSVERQGAASGQPQHF	TGCAGCGTTGAACGGCAGGGGGCTGCGTCGGGTCAGCCCCAGCATTTT
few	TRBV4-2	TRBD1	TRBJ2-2	CASSLLTGTNTGELFF	TGTGCCAGCAGCCTACTGACAGGGACGAACACCGGGGAGCTGTTTTTT
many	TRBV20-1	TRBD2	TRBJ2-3	CSAQRTSGSVADTQYF	TGCAGTGCTCAACGGACTAGCGGGAGTGTGGCAGATACGCAGTATTTT
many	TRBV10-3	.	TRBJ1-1	CATGSPNTEAFF	TGTGCCACAGGGTCTCCGAACACTGAAGCTTTCTTT
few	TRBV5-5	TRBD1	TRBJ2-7	CASSLALSRGFYEQYF	TGTGCCAGCAGCTTGGCGCTCTCCAGGGGGTTTTACGAGCAGTACTTC
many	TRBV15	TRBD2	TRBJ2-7	CATSRDTSGRFHEQYF	TGTGCCACCAGCAGGGACACTAGCGGGAGGTTCCACGAGCAGTACTTC
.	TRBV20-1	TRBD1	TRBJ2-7	CSARTGVRNEQYF	TGCAGTGCTAGGACAGGGGTTCGGAATGAGCAGTACTTC
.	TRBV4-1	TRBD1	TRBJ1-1	CASSQTRTGRGTEAFF	TGCGCCAGCAGCCAGACCCGGACAGGTCGGGGCACTGAAGCTTTCTTT
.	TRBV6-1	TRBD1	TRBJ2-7	CASRGQGNYEQYF	TGTGCCAGCAGGGGACAGGGGAACTACGAGCAGTACTTC
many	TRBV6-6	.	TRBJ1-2	CASSPRRENGYTF	TGTGCCAGCAGTCCTCGACGGGAGAATGGCTACACCTTC
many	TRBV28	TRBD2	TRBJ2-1	CASSPPLAGTYNEQFF	TGTGCCAGCAGTCCCCCTTTAGCGGGAACCTACAATGAGCAGTTCTTC
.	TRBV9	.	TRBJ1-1	CASSVGDTVNTEAFF	TGTGCCAGCAGCGTAGGTGACACGGTGAACACTGAAGCTTTCTTT
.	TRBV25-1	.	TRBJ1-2	CASVGAFDGYTF	TGTGCCAGCGTTGGGGCTTTTGATGGCTACACCTTC
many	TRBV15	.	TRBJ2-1	CATSRDILVTNEQFF	TGTGCCACCAGCAGAGATATACTAGTTACCAATGAGCAGTTCTTC
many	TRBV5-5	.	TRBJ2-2	CASSLEWTGELFF	TGTGCCAGCAGCTTGGAGTGGACCGGGGAGCTGTTTTTT
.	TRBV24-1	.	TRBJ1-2	CATSEETKTLNYGYTF	TGTGCCACCAGTGAGGAGACGAAAACATTAAACTATGGCTACACCTTC
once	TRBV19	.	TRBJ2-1	CASRGAFYNEQFF	TGTGCCAGTAGGGGAGCGTTCTACAATGAGCAGTTCTTC
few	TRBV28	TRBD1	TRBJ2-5	CASRTGGRAQYF	TGTGCCAGCAGGACAGGGGGCCGGGCCCAGTACTTC
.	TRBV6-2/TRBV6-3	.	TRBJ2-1	CASSYGGASGYNEQFF	TGTGCCAGCAGTTACGGGGGGGCTTCAGGGTACAATGAGCAGTTCTTC